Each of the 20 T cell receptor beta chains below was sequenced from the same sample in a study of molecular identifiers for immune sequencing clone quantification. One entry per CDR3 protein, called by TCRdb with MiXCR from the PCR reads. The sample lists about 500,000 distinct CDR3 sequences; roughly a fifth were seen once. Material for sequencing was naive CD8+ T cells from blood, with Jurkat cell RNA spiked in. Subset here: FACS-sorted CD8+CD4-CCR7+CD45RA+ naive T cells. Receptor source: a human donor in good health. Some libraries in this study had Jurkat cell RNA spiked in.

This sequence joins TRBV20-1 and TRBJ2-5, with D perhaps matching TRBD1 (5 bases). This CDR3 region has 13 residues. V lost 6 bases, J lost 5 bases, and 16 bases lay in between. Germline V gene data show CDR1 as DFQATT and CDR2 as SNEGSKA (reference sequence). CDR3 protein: CSASDSPGETQYF. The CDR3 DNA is TGCAGTGCATCTGACAGCCCTGGGGAGACCCAGTACTTC.

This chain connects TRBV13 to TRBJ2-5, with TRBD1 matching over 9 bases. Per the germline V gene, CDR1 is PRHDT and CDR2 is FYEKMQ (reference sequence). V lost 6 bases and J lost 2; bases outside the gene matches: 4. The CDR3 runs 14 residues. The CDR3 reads CASSLQGAQETQYF. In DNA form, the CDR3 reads TGTGCCAGCAGTCTACAGGGGGCGCAAGAGACCCAGTACTTC.

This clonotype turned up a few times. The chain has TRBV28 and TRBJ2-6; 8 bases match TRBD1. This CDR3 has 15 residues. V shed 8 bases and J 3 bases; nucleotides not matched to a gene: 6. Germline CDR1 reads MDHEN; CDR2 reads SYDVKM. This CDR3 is CASQDRAVGANVLTF. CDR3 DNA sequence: TGTGCCAGCCAGGACAGGGCAGTTGGGGCCAACGTCCTGACTTTC.

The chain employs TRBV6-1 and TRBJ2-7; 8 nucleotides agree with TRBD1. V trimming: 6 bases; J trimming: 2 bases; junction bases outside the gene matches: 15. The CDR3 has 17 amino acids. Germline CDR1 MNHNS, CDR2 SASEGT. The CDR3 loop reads CASRVTGGFIRPYEQYF. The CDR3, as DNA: TGTGCCAGCAGAGTTACAGGGGGGTTCATTCGCCCCTACGAGCAGTACTTC.

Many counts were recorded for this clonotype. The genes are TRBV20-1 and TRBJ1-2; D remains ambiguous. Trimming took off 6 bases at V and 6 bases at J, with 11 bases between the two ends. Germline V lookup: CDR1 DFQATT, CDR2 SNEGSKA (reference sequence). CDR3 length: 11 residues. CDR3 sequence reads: CSAIRSDGYTF. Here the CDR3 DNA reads TGCAGTGCCATCCGGTCGGATGGCTACACCTTC.

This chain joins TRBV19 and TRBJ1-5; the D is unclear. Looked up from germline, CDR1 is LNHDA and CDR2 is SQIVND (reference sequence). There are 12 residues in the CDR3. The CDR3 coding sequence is TGTGACGCGGGAGCAACTAATCAGCCCCAGCATTTT. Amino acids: CDAGATNQPQHF. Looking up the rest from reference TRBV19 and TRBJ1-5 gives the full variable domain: DGGITQSPKYLFRKEGQNVTLSCEQNLNHDAMYWYRQDPGQGLRLIYYSQIVNDFQKGDIAEGYSVSREKKESFPLTVTSAQKNPTAFYLCDAGATNQPQHFGDGTRLSIL.

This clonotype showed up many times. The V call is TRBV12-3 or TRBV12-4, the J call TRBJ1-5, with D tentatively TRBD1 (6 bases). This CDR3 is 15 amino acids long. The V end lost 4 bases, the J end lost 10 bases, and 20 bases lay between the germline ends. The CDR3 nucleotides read TGTGCCAGCAGTTCTCTAGATTTCGCAGGGGCACCCCAGCATTTT. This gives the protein CASSSLDFAGAPQHF.

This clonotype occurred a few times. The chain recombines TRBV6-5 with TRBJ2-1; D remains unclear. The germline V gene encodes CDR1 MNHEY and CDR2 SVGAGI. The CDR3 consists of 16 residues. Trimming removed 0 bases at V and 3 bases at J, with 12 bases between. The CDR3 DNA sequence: TGTGCCAGCAGTTACTCGATGTTAGCCGGCTACAATGAGCAGTTCTTC. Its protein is CASSYSMLAGYNEQFF.

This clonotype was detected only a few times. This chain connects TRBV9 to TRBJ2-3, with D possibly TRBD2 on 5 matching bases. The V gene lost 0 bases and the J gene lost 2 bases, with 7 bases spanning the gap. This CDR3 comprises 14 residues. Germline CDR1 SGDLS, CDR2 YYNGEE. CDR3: CASSVAGITDTQYF. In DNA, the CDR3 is TGTGCCAGCAGCGTAGCGGGGATCACAGATACGCAGTATTTT.

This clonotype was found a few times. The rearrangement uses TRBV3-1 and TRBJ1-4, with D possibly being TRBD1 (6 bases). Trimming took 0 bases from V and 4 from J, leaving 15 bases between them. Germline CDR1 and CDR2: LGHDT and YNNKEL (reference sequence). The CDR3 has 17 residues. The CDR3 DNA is TGTGCCAGCAGCCAAGACCCCAGGACAGCCTATAATGAAAAACTGTTTTTT. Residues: CASSQDPRTAYNEKLFF.

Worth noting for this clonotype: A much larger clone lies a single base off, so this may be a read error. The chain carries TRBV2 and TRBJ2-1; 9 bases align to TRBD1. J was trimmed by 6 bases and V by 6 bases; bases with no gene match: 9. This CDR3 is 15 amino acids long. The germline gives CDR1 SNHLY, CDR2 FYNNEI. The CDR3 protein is CASRRTGTGCNEQFF. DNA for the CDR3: TGTGCCAGCAGACGAACCGGGACAGGGTGCAATGAGCAGTTCTTC. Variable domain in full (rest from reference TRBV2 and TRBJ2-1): EPEVTQTPSHQVTQMGQEVILRCVPISNHLYFYWYRQILGQKVEFLVSFYNNEISEKSEIFDDQFSVERPDGSNFTLKIRSTKLEDSAMYFCASRRTGTGCNEQFFGPGTRLTVL.

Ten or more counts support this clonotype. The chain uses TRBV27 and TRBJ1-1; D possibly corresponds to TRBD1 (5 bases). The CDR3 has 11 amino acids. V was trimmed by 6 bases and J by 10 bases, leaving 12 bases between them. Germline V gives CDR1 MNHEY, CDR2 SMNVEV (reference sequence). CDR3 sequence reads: CASRNRNRAFF. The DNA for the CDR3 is TGTGCCAGCAGAAACAGGAATAGAGCTTTCTTT.

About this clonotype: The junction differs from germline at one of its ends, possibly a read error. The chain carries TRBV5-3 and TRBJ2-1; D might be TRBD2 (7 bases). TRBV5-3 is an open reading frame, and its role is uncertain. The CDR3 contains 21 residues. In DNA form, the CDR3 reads TGTGCCAGCAGCTTGACAGGCGACAGGATACAAACTAGCGTTCTATACAATGAGCAGTTCTTC. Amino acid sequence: CASSLTGDRIQTSVLYNEQFF.

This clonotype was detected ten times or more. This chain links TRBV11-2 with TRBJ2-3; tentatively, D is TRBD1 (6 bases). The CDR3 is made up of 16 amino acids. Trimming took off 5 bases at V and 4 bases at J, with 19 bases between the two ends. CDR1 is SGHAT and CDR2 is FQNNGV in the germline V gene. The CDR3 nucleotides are TGTGCCAGCAGCCCTAGTAGGGACACACTCCCAGATACGCAGTATTTT. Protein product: CASSPSRDTLPDTQYF. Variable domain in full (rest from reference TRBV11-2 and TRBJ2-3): EAGVAQSPRYKIIEKRQSVAFWCNPISGHATLYWYQQILGQGPKLLIQFQNNGVVDDSQLPKDRFSAERLKGVDSTLKIQPAKLEDSAVYLCASSPSRDTLPDTQYFGPGTRLTVL.

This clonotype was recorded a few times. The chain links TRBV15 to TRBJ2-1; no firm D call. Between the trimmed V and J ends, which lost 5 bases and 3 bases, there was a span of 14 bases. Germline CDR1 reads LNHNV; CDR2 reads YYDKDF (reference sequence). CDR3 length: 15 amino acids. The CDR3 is CATSEDQDGYNEQFF. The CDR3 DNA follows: TGTGCCACCAGCGAAGACCAGGACGGCTACAATGAGCAGTTCTTC.

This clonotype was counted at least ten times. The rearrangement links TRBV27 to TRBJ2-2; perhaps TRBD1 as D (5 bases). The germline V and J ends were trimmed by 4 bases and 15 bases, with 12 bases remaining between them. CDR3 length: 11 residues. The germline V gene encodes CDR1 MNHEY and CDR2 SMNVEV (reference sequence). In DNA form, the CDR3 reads TGTGCCAGCAGTTCTTGGGCAGGGATGTTTTTT. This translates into CASSSWAGMFF.

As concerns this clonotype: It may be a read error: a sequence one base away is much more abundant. CDR3 nucleotides: TGTGCCAGCAGCCAAGATCCAAAATCTAATCAGCCCCAGCATTTT. It translates to CASSQDPKSNQPQHF. V gene TRBV4-2 combines with J gene TRBJ1-5; D gene uncertain. Per germline, CDR1 LGHNA and CDR2 YNFKEQ. Between the trimmed V and J ends, which lost 0 bases and 4 bases, there was a span of 10 bases. The CDR3 is 15 residues long.

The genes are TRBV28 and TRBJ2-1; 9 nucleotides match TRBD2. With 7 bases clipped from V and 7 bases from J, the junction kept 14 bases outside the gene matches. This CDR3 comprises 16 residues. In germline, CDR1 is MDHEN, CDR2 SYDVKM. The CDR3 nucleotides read TGTGCCAGCAACAATGGGAGGGTAGCGGGGGATAATGAGCAGTTCTTC. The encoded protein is CASNNGRVAGDNEQFF.

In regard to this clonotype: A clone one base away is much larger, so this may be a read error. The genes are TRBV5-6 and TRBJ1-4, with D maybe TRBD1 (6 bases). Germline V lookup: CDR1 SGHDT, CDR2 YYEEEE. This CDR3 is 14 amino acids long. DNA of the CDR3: TGTGCCAGCAGCTTGGAAGGGGACAATGAAGAACTGTTTTTT. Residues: CASSLEGDNEELFF.

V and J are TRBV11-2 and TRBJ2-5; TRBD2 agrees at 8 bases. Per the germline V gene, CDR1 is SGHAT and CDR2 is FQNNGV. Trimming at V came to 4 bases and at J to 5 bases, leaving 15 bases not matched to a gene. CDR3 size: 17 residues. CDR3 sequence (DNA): TGTGCCAGCAGCTCAAGTCGCGGAGCGGGAGTGAATGAGACCCAGTACTTC. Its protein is CASSSSRGAGVNETQYF.